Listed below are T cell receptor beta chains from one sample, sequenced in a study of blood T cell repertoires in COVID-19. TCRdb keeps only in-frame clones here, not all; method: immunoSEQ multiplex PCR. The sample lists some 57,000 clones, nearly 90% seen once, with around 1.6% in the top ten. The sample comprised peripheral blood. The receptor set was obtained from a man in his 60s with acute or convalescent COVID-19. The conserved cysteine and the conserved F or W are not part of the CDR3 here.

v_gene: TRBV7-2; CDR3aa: ASRRGQNEKLF
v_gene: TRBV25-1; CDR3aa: ASSGTSGFTDTQY
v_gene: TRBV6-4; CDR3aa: ASSLKTGGGSPLH
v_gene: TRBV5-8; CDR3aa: ASTLGGSNTEAF
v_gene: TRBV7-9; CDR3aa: ASSQAVSGGAADTQY
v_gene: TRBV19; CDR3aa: ASLGQFNQPQH
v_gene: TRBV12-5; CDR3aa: ASGREFGGYT
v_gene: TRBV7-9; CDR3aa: ASESQQNQPQH
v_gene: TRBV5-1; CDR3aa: VSAGTISGEQY
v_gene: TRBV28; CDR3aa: ASTSAGRVHGAEAF
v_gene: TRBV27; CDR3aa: ASSAYGEGTGELF
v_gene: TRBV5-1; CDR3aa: ASSLTPGQGRNSPLH